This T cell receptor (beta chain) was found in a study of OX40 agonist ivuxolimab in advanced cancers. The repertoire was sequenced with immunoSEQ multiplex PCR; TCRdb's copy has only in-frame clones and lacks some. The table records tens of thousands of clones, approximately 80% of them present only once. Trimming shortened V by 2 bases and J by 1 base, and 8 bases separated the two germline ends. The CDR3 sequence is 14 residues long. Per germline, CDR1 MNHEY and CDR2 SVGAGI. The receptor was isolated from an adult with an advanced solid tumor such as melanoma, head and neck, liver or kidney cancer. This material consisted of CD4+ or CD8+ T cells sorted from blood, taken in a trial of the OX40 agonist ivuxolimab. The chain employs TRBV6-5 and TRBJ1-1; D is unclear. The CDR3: CASSYRAANTEAFF. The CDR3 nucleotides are TGTGCCAGCAGTTACAGGGCGGCGAACACTGAAGCTTTCTTT.